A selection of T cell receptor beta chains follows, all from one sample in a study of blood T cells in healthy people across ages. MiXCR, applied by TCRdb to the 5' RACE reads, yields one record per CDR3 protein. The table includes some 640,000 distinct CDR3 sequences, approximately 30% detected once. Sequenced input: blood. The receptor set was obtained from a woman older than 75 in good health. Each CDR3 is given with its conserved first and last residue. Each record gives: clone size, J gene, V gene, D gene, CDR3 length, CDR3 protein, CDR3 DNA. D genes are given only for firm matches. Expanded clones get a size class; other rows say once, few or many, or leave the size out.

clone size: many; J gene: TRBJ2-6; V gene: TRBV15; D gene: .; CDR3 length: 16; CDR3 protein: CATSLYRGSGANVLTF; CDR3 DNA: TGTGCCACCAGCTTATATAGGGGGTCTGGGGCCAACGTCCTGACTTTC
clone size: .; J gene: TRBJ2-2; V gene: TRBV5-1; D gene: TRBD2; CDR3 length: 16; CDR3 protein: CASSRAGGRDTGELFF; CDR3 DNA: TGCGCCAGCAGCCGAGCGGGGGGCCGTGACACCGGGGAGCTGTTTTTT
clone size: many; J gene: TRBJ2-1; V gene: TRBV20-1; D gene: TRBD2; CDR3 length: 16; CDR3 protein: CSARGGLAGAHNEQFF; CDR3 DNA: TGCAGTGCTAGAGGGGGACTAGCGGGGGCCCACAATGAGCAGTTCTTC
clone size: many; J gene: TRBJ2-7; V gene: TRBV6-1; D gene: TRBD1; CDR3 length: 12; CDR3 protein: CAIGQGVYEQYF; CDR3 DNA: TGTGCCATCGGACAGGGGGTTTACGAGCAGTACTTC
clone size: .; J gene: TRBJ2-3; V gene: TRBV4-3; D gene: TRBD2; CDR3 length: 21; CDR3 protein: CASSQGFRAGGPIASTDTQYF; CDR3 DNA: TGCGCCAGCAGCCAGGGGTTTCGGGCGGGGGGACCTATTGCTAGCACAGATACGCAGTATTTT
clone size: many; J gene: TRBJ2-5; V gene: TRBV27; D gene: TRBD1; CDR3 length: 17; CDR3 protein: CASSPSAPGTVGETQYF; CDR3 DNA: TGTGCCAGCAGTCCTTCCGCCCCCGGGACAGTCGGTGAGACCCAGTACTTC
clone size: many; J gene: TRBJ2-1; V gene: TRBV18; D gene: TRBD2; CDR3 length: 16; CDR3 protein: CASSLKRGRTYNEQFF; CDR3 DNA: TGTGCCAGCTCTCTGAAGCGGGGGAGGACCTACAATGAGCAGTTCTTC
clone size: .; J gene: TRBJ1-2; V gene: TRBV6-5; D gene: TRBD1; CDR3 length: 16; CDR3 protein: CASSPRDRGPNYGYTF; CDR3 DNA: TGTGCCAGCAGTCCCCGGGACAGGGGACCTAACTATGGCTACACCTTC
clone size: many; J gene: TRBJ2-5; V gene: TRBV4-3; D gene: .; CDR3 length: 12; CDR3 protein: CASSQRAGQQYF; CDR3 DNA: TGCGCCAGCAGCCAACGAGCGGGACAGCAGTACTTC
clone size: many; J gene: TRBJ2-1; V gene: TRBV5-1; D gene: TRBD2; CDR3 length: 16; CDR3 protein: CASSSFLAGGNNEQFF; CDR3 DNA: TGCGCCAGCAGCTCTTTCCTAGCGGGGGGGAACAATGAGCAGTTCTTC
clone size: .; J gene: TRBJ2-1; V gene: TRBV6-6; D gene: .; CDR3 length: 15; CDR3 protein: CASGRAASSYNEQFF; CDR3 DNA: TGTGCCAGCGGACGAGCGGCTAGCTCCTACAATGAGCAGTTCTTC
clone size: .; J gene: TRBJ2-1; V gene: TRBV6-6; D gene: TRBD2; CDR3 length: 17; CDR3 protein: CASSNSGLAGIYNEQFF; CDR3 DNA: TGTGCCAGCAGTAACTCGGGACTAGCGGGAATTTACAATGAGCAGTTCTTC
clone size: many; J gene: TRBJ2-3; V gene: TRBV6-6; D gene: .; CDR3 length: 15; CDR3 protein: CASSQRPGGTDTQYF; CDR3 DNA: TGTGCCAGCAGTCAACGACCGGGGGGCACAGATACGCAGTATTTT
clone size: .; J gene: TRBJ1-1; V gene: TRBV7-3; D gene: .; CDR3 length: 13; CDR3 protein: CASSFYRNTEAFF; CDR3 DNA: TGTGCCAGCAGCTTTTATAGAAACACTGAAGCTTTCTTT
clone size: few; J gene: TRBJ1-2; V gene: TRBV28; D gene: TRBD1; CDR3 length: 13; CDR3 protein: CASSPGGRYGYTF; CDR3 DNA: TGTGCCAGCAGTCCAGGGGGCCGGTATGGCTACACCTTC
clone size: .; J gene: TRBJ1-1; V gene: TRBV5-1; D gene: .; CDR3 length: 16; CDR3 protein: CASSSWLRVGNTEAFF; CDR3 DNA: TGCGCCAGCAGCAGTTGGTTGAGGGTTGGGAACACTGAAGCTTTCTTT
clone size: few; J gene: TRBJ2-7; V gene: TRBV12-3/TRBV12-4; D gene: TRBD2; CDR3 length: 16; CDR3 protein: CASSPRLSGANNEQYF; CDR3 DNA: TGTGCCAGCAGCCCACGGCTTAGCGGGGCCAACAATGAGCAGTACTTC
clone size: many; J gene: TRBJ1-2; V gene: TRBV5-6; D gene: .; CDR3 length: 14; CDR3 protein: CASSLDSDNYGYTF; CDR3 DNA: TGTGCCAGCAGCTTGGATTCGGACAACTATGGCTACACCTTC
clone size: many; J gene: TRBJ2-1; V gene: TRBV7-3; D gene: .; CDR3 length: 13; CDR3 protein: CASSLGSIYEQFF; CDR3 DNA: TGTGCCAGCAGCTTAGGTAGTATCTATGAGCAGTTCTTC
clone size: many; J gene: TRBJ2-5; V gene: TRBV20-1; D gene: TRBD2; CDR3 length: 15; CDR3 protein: CSARGSLAGEETQYF; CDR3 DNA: TGCAGTGCTAGGGGTTCGCTAGCGGGGGAAGAGACCCAGTACTTC
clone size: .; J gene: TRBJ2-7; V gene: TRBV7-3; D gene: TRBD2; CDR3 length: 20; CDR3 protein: CASSLTARRGGLAVDNEQYF; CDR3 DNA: TGTGCCAGCAGCTTAACTGCCCGGCGGGGGGGCCTTGCAGTCGACAATGAGCAGTACTTC
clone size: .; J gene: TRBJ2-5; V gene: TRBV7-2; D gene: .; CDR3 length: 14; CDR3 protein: CASSLRRSVETQYF; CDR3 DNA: TGTGCCAGCAGCCTCCGGCGGTCGGTCGAGACCCAGTACTTC